This is a list of T cell receptor beta chains from one sample in a study of OX40 agonist ivuxolimab in advanced cancers. Profiling relied on immunoSEQ multiplex PCR, and the TCRdb table lists in-frame clones only, not all of them. The sample carries some 43,000 clones, roughly 88% recorded once. Sample: CD4+ or CD8+ T cells sorted from blood, taken in a trial of the OX40 agonist ivuxolimab. The receptors stem from an adult with an advanced solid tumor such as melanoma, head and neck, liver or kidney cancer. Each CDR3 is given with its conserved first and last residue. The order of the fields is D gene, V gene, CDR3 length, J gene, clone size, CDR3 DNA, CDR3 protein. The D gene is left open where the match is weak. A clone size is listed for some rows: how often the clone was seen (once, few, many), or a class if it is expanded.

D: -
V: TRBV30
length: 13
J: TRBJ1-6
size: -
DNA: TGTGCCACCCGGGACCCTTCTAATTCACCCCTCCACTTT
CDR3: CATRDPSNSPLHF

D: -
V: TRBV7-9
length: 16
J: TRBJ2-3
size: -
DNA: TGTGCCAGCAGCTTTTCACTACATACTAGCACAGATACGCAGTATTTT
CDR3: CASSFSLHTSTDTQYF

D: -
V: TRBV15
length: 17
J: TRBJ2-7
size: -
DNA: TGTGCCACCAGCAGAGGCCCCCTCGGGACGGTCTCCTACGAGCAGTACTTC
CDR3: CATSRGPLGTVSYEQYF

D: -
V: TRBV19
length: 14
J: TRBJ1-1
size: few
DNA: TGTGCCAGTACCTTGACAGGTGGTAACACTGAAGCTTTCTTT
CDR3: CASTLTGGNTEAFF

D: TRBD1
V: TRBV16
length: 13
J: TRBJ2-7
size: -
DNA: TGTGCCAGCAGCCAATTAGGGGGCGGGGAGCAGTACTTC
CDR3: CASSQLGGGEQYF

D: -
V: TRBV15
length: 13
J: TRBJ1-3
size: -
DNA: TGTGCCACCAGAGGTTACTCTGGAAACACCATATATTTT
CDR3: CATRGYSGNTIYF

D: -
V: TRBV5-5
length: 14
J: TRBJ1-3
size: -
DNA: TGTGCCAGCAGCTTGGATCCTTCTGGAAACACCATATATTTT
CDR3: CASSLDPSGNTIYF

D: -
V: TRBV10-3
length: 12
J: TRBJ1-2
size: -
DNA: TGTGCCATCAGGGGCGTGGCTCTGGGCTACACCTTC
CDR3: CAIRGVALGYTF

D: -
V: TRBV11-2
length: 16
J: TRBJ2-2
size: -
DNA: TGTGCCAGCAGCTCGCAGTCTGTAACGAACACCGGGGAGCTGTTTTTT
CDR3: CASSSQSVTNTGELFF

D: TRBD1
V: TRBV28
length: 14
J: TRBJ1-2
size: -
DNA: TGTGCCAGCAGACCCGGACAGGCTCTTTATGGCTACACCTTC
CDR3: CASRPGQALYGYTF

D: TRBD1
V: TRBV6-5
length: 14
J: TRBJ1-5
size: -
DNA: TGTGCCAGCAGTTACTCGACAGGGACTCAGCCCCAGCATTTT
CDR3: CASSYSTGTQPQHF

D: -
V: TRBV27
length: 15
J: TRBJ1-2
size: -
DNA: TGTGCCAGCAGTCGTTTCAGGGGCACCAACTATGGCTACACCTTC
CDR3: CASSRFRGTNYGYTF

D: -
V: TRBV28
length: 15
J: TRBJ1-1
size: -
DNA: TGTGCCAGCATCTCTCCATGGGGGAGGAACACTGAAGCTTTCTTT
CDR3: CASISPWGRNTEAFF

D: -
V: TRBV7-9
length: 13
J: TRBJ2-1
size: -
DNA: TGTGCCAGCAGCCCCCCTGAGGGCAATGAGCAGTTCTTC
CDR3: CASSPPEGNEQFF

D: -
V: TRBV6-5
length: 13
J: TRBJ1-2
size: -
DNA: TGTGCCAGCAGTTTGACAGCTCTCTATGGCTACACCTTC
CDR3: CASSLTALYGYTF

D: TRBD2
V: TRBV7-9
length: 16
J: TRBJ2-5
size: -
DNA: TGTGCCAGCAGCCCCGGGGGAGGGAGGGCCACAGAGACCCAGTACTTC
CDR3: CASSPGGGRATETQYF

D: -
V: TRBV7-6
length: 15
J: TRBJ1-5
size: -
DNA: TGTGCCAGCAGCTCCGGGGTAGATAGCAATCAGCCCCAGCATTTT
CDR3: CASSSGVDSNQPQHF

D: TRBD1
V: TRBV7-9
length: 14
J: TRBJ2-7
size: -
DNA: TGTGCCAGCAGCCGCCAGGGGGCGCGGTACGAGCAGTACTTC
CDR3: CASSRQGARYEQYF

D: TRBD1
V: TRBV9
length: 15
J: TRBJ2-5
size: -
DNA: TGTGCCAGCAGCCGAGTGGGGACAGACCAAGAGACCCAGTACTTC
CDR3: CASSRVGTDQETQYF

D: -
V: TRBV7-3
length: 13
J: TRBJ1-1
size: -
DNA: TGTGCCAGCAGCTCGGACAGTAACACTGAAGCTTTCTTT
CDR3: CASSSDSNTEAFF

D: -
V: TRBV5-1
length: 13
J: TRBJ1-6
size: -
DNA: TGCGCCAGCAGCTTGGGGGCTAATTCACCCCTCCACTTT
CDR3: CASSLGANSPLHF

D: TRBD1
V: TRBV19
length: 17
J: TRBJ1-3
size: few
DNA: TGTGCCAGTAGTGAGAGGGACAGGCCCCGCTCTGGAAACACCATATATTTT
CDR3: CASSERDRPRSGNTIYF

D: TRBD1
V: TRBV4-1
length: 16
J: TRBJ1-2
size: -
DNA: TGCGCCAGCAGCCAAGATCTGGGGACAGCTAACTATGGCTACACCTTC
CDR3: CASSQDLGTANYGYTF

D: TRBD2
V: TRBV5-1
length: 14
J: TRBJ2-7
size: -
DNA: TGCGCCAGCAGCTTGGGGACTAGCACGGGCGAGCAGTACTTC
CDR3: CASSLGTSTGEQYF

D: TRBD1
V: TRBV5-1
length: 14
J: TRBJ2-5
size: -
DNA: TGCGCCAGCAGCCCCGGGACAGCACAGGAGACCCAGTACTTC
CDR3: CASSPGTAQETQYF

D: -
V: TRBV19
length: 14
J: TRBJ2-2
size: -
DNA: TGTGCCAGTAGTACCGCAACAGGGACCGGGGAGCTGTTTTTT
CDR3: CASSTATGTGELFF

D: -
V: TRBV7-6
length: 14
J: TRBJ2-1
size: once
DNA: TGTGCCAGCAGCTTATATAATGTGGGCAATGAGCAGTTCTTC
CDR3: CASSLYNVGNEQFF

D: TRBD1
V: TRBV18
length: 16
J: TRBJ2-2
size: -
DNA: TGTGCCAGCTCACCCCGACAGGGGACTTACACCGGGGAGCTGTTTTTT
CDR3: CASSPRQGTYTGELFF

D: -
V: TRBV4-3
length: 13
J: TRBJ1-2
size: -
DNA: TGCGCCAGCAGCCAAGATTCGCGCTATGGCTACACCTTC
CDR3: CASSQDSRYGYTF

D: TRBD1
V: TRBV30
length: 18
J: TRBJ1-3
size: -
DNA: TGTGCCTTGAGCCGGGACAGGGTATCCCGTGCCTCTGGAAACACCATATATTTT
CDR3: CALSRDRVSRASGNTIYF

D: TRBD1
V: TRBV5-6
length: 14
J: TRBJ1-1
size: -
DNA: TGTGCCACCCGACAGGGGGGCCCGAACACTGAAGCTTTCTTT
CDR3: CATRQGGPNTEAFF

D: -
V: TRBV5-1
length: 15
J: TRBJ2-7
size: -
DNA: TGCGCCAGCAGCTTGGGGGCGGGCAGGACCTACGAGCAGTACTTC
CDR3: CASSLGAGRTYEQYF

D: -
V: TRBV6-5
length: 11
J: TRBJ2-7
size: -
DNA: TGTGCCAGCAGTGAAACCGTCGAGCAGTACTTC
CDR3: CASSETVEQYF

D: -
V: TRBV27
length: 13
J: TRBJ1-3
size: -
DNA: TGTGCCAGCAGCCCCACTACTGGAAACACCATATATTTT
CDR3: CASSPTTGNTIYF

D: -
V: TRBV7-6
length: 15
J: TRBJ2-1
size: -
DNA: TGTGCCAGCAGCTTAGCGGTAAGCTCCTACAATGAGCAGTTCTTC
CDR3: CASSLAVSSYNEQFF

D: TRBD1
V: TRBV6-4
length: 13
J: TRBJ1-2
size: -
DNA: TGTGCCAGCAGTGCCGGGACAGGGTTTGGCTACACCTTC
CDR3: CASSAGTGFGYTF

D: -
V: TRBV6-5
length: 13
J: TRBJ2-2
size: few
DNA: TGTGCCAGCAGTTACGTGGGGCCCGGGGAGCTGTTTTTT
CDR3: CASSYVGPGELFF

D: -
V: TRBV18
length: 16
J: TRBJ2-5
size: -
DNA: TGTGCCAGCTCACCAAGGGAGGGGGCCTCACAAGAGACCCAGTACTTC
CDR3: CASSPREGASQETQYF

D: -
V: TRBV19
length: 13
J: TRBJ1-5
size: -
DNA: TGTGCCAGTAGCCTAACAGGGCCTCAGCCCCAGCATTTT
CDR3: CASSLTGPQPQHF

D: TRBD1
V: TRBV6-6
length: 14
J: TRBJ2-7
size: -
DNA: TGTGCCAGCAGAGGACAGGGACACTCCTACGAGCAGTACTTC
CDR3: CASRGQGHSYEQYF

D: -
V: TRBV29-1
length: 11
J: TRBJ2-1
size: -
DNA: TGCAGCCACCTCTACGGCGGTGAGCAGTTCTTC
CDR3: CSHLYGGEQFF

D: -
V: TRBV11-2
length: 17
J: TRBJ1-1
size: once
DNA: TGTGCCAGCAGCTCAAGTAATAGAGGGCAGGTGAACACTGAAGCTTTCTTT
CDR3: CASSSSNRGQVNTEAFF

D: TRBD2
V: TRBV5-1
length: 15
J: TRBJ2-2
size: -
DNA: TGCGCCAGCAGCGAAGGACTAGCGAACACCGGGGAGCTGTTTTTT
CDR3: CASSEGLANTGELFF

D: TRBD1
V: TRBV7-2
length: 14
J: TRBJ1-6
size: -
DNA: TGTGCCAGCAGGTTACAGGGGGCGAGTTCACCCCTCCACTTT
CDR3: CASRLQGASSPLHF

D: TRBD1
V: TRBV29-1
length: 12
J: TRBJ2-3
size: -
DNA: TGCAGCATGGGACAGGGGTCAGATACGCAGTATTTT
CDR3: CSMGQGSDTQYF

D: TRBD1
V: TRBV6-5
length: 15
J: TRBJ1-5
size: -
DNA: TGTGCCAGCACCCCGGACAGGCATAGCAATCAGCCCCAGCATTTT
CDR3: CASTPDRHSNQPQHF

D: TRBD2
V: TRBV7-2
length: 15
J: TRBJ2-7
size: -
DNA: TGTGCCAGCAGCCAGAGACTAGCGGAGACCTACGAGCAGTACTTC
CDR3: CASSQRLAETYEQYF

D: -
V: TRBV7-9
length: 15
J: TRBJ2-1
size: -
DNA: TGTGCCAGCAGCTTAGCTCTCGCAGACTACAATGAGCAGTTCTTC
CDR3: CASSLALADYNEQFF

D: TRBD2
V: TRBV5-5
length: 18
J: TRBJ2-7
size: -
DNA: TGTGCCAGCAGCGCGTTGGGGACTAGCGGATATAAGTCGGGGGAGCAGTACTTC
CDR3: CASSALGTSGYKSGEQYF

D: -
V: TRBV6-5
length: 16
J: TRBJ1-1
size: -
DNA: TGTGCCAGCAGTTCCCGCCAGGGGATACAGAACACTGAAGCTTTCTTT
CDR3: CASSSRQGIQNTEAFF

D: TRBD2
V: TRBV6-1
length: 13
J: TRBJ2-3
size: -
DNA: TGTGCCATCCAAGGACTAGCGATGGATACGCAGTATTTT
CDR3: CAIQGLAMDTQYF

D: -
V: TRBV18
length: 16
J: TRBJ1-5
size: -
DNA: TGTGCCAGCTCATCCTCTTTTGGCGGGGGTGGACAGCCCCAGCATTTT
CDR3: CASSSSFGGGGQPQHF

D: -
V: TRBV5-4
length: 14
J: TRBJ1-4
size: -
DNA: TGTGCCAGCTCCCCCAACACTCAGGGTGAAAAACTGTTTTTT
CDR3: CASSPNTQGEKLFF

D: -
V: TRBV11-3
length: 14
J: TRBJ2-1
size: few
DNA: TGTGCCAGCAGCCCTTCCAGGGCCCGCGATGAGCAGTTCTTC
CDR3: CASSPSRARDEQFF

D: TRBD2
V: TRBV28
length: 13
J: TRBJ2-7
size: -
DNA: TGTGCCAGCAGCGGAGGGACTAGCGGGAGGCTGTACTTC
CDR3: CASSGGTSGRLYF

D: TRBD1
V: TRBV11-2
length: 15
J: TRBJ2-7
size: once
DNA: TGTGCCAGCAGCAAAGAGGAGGCAGGGGGCTCCGAGCAGTACTTC
CDR3: CASSKEEAGGSEQYF

D: -
V: TRBV28
length: 15
J: TRBJ1-6
size: -
DNA: TGTGCCAGCAGTTTAGGTGCCTCCTATAATTCACCCCTCCACTTT
CDR3: CASSLGASYNSPLHF